A selection of T cell receptor beta chains follows, all from one sample in a study of blood T cells in healthy people across ages. Each CDR3 protein gets one entry after TCRdb re-called the 5' RACE reads with MiXCR. Among about 2 million distinct CDR3 sequences listed, roughly 49% were seen once. Sequences were obtained from blood. The source is a woman aged 40 to 49 in good health. Each CDR3 is given with its conserved first and last residue. The order of the fields is D gene, J gene, clone size, V gene, CDR3 DNA, CDR3 protein. D genes are given only for firm matches. Rows give clone size only sometimes, using once, few, many, or a class for an expanded clone.

D gene: TRBD1; J gene: TRBJ2-1; clone size: NA; V gene: TRBV7-2; CDR3 DNA: TGTGCCAGCAGCCGACAGGGTATGCCGGACAATGAGCAGTTCTTC; CDR3 protein: CASSRQGMPDNEQFF
D gene: NA; J gene: TRBJ1-5; clone size: NA; V gene: TRBV5-1; CDR3 DNA: TGCGCCAGCAGCTTGGGGGGCCTGGAGGGCAATCAACCCCAGCATTTT; CDR3 protein: CASSLGGLEGNQPQHF
D gene: TRBD1; J gene: TRBJ2-1; clone size: NA; V gene: TRBV5-1; CDR3 DNA: TGCGCCAGCAGCTATACGGACAGGGGGTCCTACAATGAGCAGTTCTTC; CDR3 protein: CASSYTDRGSYNEQFF
D gene: NA; J gene: TRBJ2-7; clone size: NA; V gene: TRBV15; CDR3 DNA: TGTGCCACCAGCAGGGGTCGGACCGGTATCCTCTACGAGCAGTACTTC; CDR3 protein: CATSRGRTGILYEQYF
D gene: TRBD1; J gene: TRBJ2-5; clone size: NA; V gene: TRBV12-3/TRBV12-4; CDR3 DNA: TGTGCCAGCAGTTTCAGACAGGGGATGAAGACCCAGTACTTC; CDR3 protein: CASSFRQGMKTQYF
D gene: NA; J gene: TRBJ2-5; clone size: once; V gene: TRBV9; CDR3 DNA: TGTGCCAGCAGCCCCACTGGAGGGGCAGGGGGCCAAGAGACCCAGTACTTC; CDR3 protein: CASSPTGGAGGQETQYF
D gene: NA; J gene: TRBJ1-6; clone size: NA; V gene: TRBV27; CDR3 DNA: TGTGCCAGCAGTTTTGAGAGGGCCACTAATTCACCCCTCCACTTT; CDR3 protein: CASSFERATNSPLHF
D gene: TRBD2; J gene: TRBJ2-4; clone size: NA; V gene: TRBV20-1; CDR3 DNA: TGCAGTGCTAGGCAAGCGGGGGGGAAAAACATTCAGTACTTC; CDR3 protein: CSARQAGGKNIQYF
D gene: NA; J gene: TRBJ2-7; clone size: many; V gene: TRBV27; CDR3 DNA: TGTGCCAGCAGTTTATCGTTAGGCTCCTACGAGCAGTACTTC; CDR3 protein: CASSLSLGSYEQYF
D gene: NA; J gene: TRBJ2-7; clone size: NA; V gene: TRBV5-6; CDR3 DNA: TGTGCCAGCAGCTATGTCGGAACCCGGGACGGCTCCTACGAGCAGTACTTC; CDR3 protein: CASSYVGTRDGSYEQYF
D gene: TRBD2; J gene: TRBJ2-7; clone size: NA; V gene: TRBV4-3; CDR3 DNA: TGCGCCAGCAGCCAAGAGGGGGTGGCGGCCGGGACTAGCTACGAGCAGTACTTC; CDR3 protein: CASSQEGVAAGTSYEQYF
D gene: NA; J gene: TRBJ2-7; clone size: few; V gene: TRBV7-9; CDR3 DNA: TGTGCCAGCAGCTTTCGACCAGGGAGAGGGTCGGACTACGAGCAGTACTTC; CDR3 protein: CASSFRPGRGSDYEQYF
D gene: TRBD1; J gene: TRBJ2-5; clone size: few; V gene: TRBV24-1; CDR3 DNA: TGTGCCACCAGCGTACCCAGGGGGCAAGGAGAGACCCAGTACTTC; CDR3 protein: CATSVPRGQGETQYF
D gene: TRBD1; J gene: TRBJ2-5; clone size: once; V gene: TRBV7-9; CDR3 DNA: TGTGCCAGCAGACCACGGACAGGGGGCGAGGAGACCCAGTACTTC; CDR3 protein: CASRPRTGGEETQYF
D gene: NA; J gene: TRBJ2-5; clone size: NA; V gene: TRBV27; CDR3 DNA: TGTGCCAGCAGTACAAGACAGGAGTGGAGCGAGACCCAGTACTTC; CDR3 protein: CASSTRQEWSETQYF
D gene: NA; J gene: TRBJ2-1; clone size: NA; V gene: TRBV4-1; CDR3 DNA: TGCGCCAGCAGCCAAGAGGGGTTGGGAGGAAGCTCCTACAATGAGCAGTTCTTC; CDR3 protein: CASSQEGLGGSSYNEQFF
D gene: NA; J gene: TRBJ1-5; clone size: NA; V gene: TRBV12-1; CDR3 DNA: TGTGCCAGCAGCTTTGCCAGGGGCCTCTGCGGTGTTTATAGCAATCAGCCCCAGCATTTT; CDR3 protein: CASSFARGLCGVYSNQPQHF
D gene: NA; J gene: TRBJ2-5; clone size: NA; V gene: TRBV2; CDR3 DNA: TGTGCCAGCAGTGAGGTTCTCCTAACCCAGTACTTC; CDR3 protein: CASSEVLLTQYF
D gene: TRBD2; J gene: TRBJ2-1; clone size: few; V gene: TRBV28; CDR3 DNA: TGTGCCAGCAGTTCCCCCCGGGGGGAAGGATACAATGAGCAGTTCTTC; CDR3 protein: CASSSPRGEGYNEQFF
D gene: TRBD2; J gene: TRBJ2-5; clone size: NA; V gene: TRBV5-1; CDR3 DNA: TGCGCCAGCACGGGACTAGCGGGCCAAGCGACCCAGTACTTC; CDR3 protein: CASTGLAGQATQYF
D gene: TRBD1; J gene: TRBJ1-6; clone size: NA; V gene: TRBV6-6; CDR3 DNA: TGTGCCAGCAGTTACCTCGGGACAGGGCCCTCTGGTTCACCCCTCCACTTT; CDR3 protein: CASSYLGTGPSGSPLHF
D gene: NA; J gene: TRBJ2-1; clone size: NA; V gene: TRBV20-1; CDR3 DNA: TGCAGTGCTAGCCTATGGGGCCAGCAGTTCTTC; CDR3 protein: CSASLWGQQFF
D gene: NA; J gene: TRBJ1-4; clone size: once; V gene: TRBV7-6; CDR3 DNA: TGTGCCAGCAGCTTAGTGAGGGCTACAACTAATGAAAAACTGTTTTTT; CDR3 protein: CASSLVRATTNEKLFF
D gene: TRBD1; J gene: TRBJ2-7; clone size: NA; V gene: TRBV27; CDR3 DNA: TGTGCCAGCAGTCATCCGGGACAGGGGCGGTCTGGGAACGAGCAGTACTTC; CDR3 protein: CASSHPGQGRSGNEQYF
D gene: TRBD2; J gene: TRBJ2-7; clone size: few; V gene: TRBV7-2; CDR3 DNA: TGTGCCAGCAGCCCGGGACTAGAGTACGAGCAGTACTTC; CDR3 protein: CASSPGLEYEQYF
D gene: TRBD2; J gene: TRBJ2-1; clone size: few; V gene: TRBV27; CDR3 DNA: TGTGCCAGCAGTTTATGGAGCGGGGGGGCCTACAATGAGCAGTTCTTC; CDR3 protein: CASSLWSGGAYNEQFF
D gene: TRBD2; J gene: TRBJ2-1; clone size: NA; V gene: TRBV20-1; CDR3 DNA: TGCAGTGCTTTTCTTCTTAGCGGGGGGGTATTAAATGAGCAGTTCTTC; CDR3 protein: CSAFLLSGGVLNEQFF
D gene: NA; J gene: TRBJ2-3; clone size: NA; V gene: TRBV2; CDR3 DNA: TGTGCCAGCAAGGAAAGCACAGATACGCAGTATTTT; CDR3 protein: CASKESTDTQYF
D gene: NA; J gene: TRBJ2-3; clone size: NA; V gene: TRBV18; CDR3 DNA: TGTGCCAGCTCAAAAACGGGGGATACGCAGTATTTT; CDR3 protein: CASSKTGDTQYF
D gene: TRBD1; J gene: TRBJ1-2; clone size: NA; V gene: TRBV7-2; CDR3 DNA: TGCGCCAGCAGCTTGGGACAGGGAGCCTACACCTTC; CDR3 protein: CASSLGQGAYTF
D gene: NA; J gene: TRBJ2-7; clone size: NA; V gene: TRBV10-3; CDR3 DNA: TGTGCCATCAGTGAACCCTACAAGGACAGCGAGCAGTACTTC; CDR3 protein: CAISEPYKDSEQYF
D gene: NA; J gene: TRBJ1-2; clone size: few; V gene: TRBV25-1; CDR3 DNA: TGTGCCAGCAGTGGTGGGGGAGTCTACACCTTC; CDR3 protein: CASSGGGVYTF
D gene: NA; J gene: TRBJ2-7; clone size: many; V gene: TRBV27; CDR3 DNA: TGTGCCAGCAGTCTCGGGACACACTACGAGCAGTACTTC; CDR3 protein: CASSLGTHYEQYF
D gene: TRBD1; J gene: TRBJ2-7; clone size: NA; V gene: TRBV4-3; CDR3 DNA: TGCGCCAGCAGCCAACTGGACAGGGCCCCCTACGAGCAGTACTTC; CDR3 protein: CASSQLDRAPYEQYF
D gene: TRBD2; J gene: TRBJ2-5; clone size: NA; V gene: TRBV6-2/TRBV6-3; CDR3 DNA: TGTGCCAGCAGTTACCCCGGGACTAGCTCCACGATATACTACAATGAGCAGTACTTC; CDR3 protein: CASSYPGTSSTIYYNEQYF
D gene: NA; J gene: TRBJ2-3; clone size: few; V gene: TRBV29-1; CDR3 DNA: TGCAGCGTTGGAGGGCCCGGAGGCACAGATACGCAGTATTTT; CDR3 protein: CSVGGPGGTDTQYF